The entry below describes one T cell receptor (beta chain). The CDR3 covers 15 residues. The V and J ends lost 0 bases and 5 bases, in that order; junction bases with no gene match: 6. Germline V gene data show CDR1 as MGHRA and CDR2 as YSYEKL. The sample belongs to a study of cytomegalovirus exposure and HLA in healthy donors. In the PCR, 60 Vbeta and 13 Jbeta primers were used. Libraries were prepared by immunoSEQ multiplex PCR; TCRdb keeps only in-frame clonotypes and omits some of them. The data contain around 200,000 clones, 60% to 85% of them seen just once; the ten biggest clones take up 2.5% to 3.5%.

This rearrangement joins TRBV4-1 to TRBJ2-7; 8 positions match TRBD2. This receptor was obtained from a female donor in good health and CMV-seronegative. The sequencing input was PBMCs. In DNA form, the CDR3 reads TGCGCCAGCAGCCAAGACCCCGGGACTAGAAACGAGCAGTACTTC. Its protein is CASSQDPGTRNEQYF.